The table lists the clone carrying this TCR beta chain with a few counts. Antigen unknown. Time point denoted: newly diagnosed, previously untreated cHL patient sample. Starting with thawed PBMCs, CD4+ T cells were purified by magnetic negative selection. Untreated, newly diagnosed classical Hodgkin lymphoma PBMCs were used for comparison. This entry belongs to a study of PD-1 blockade in classical Hodgkin lymphoma. The germline V gene encodes CDR1 KGHSH and CDR2 LQKENI. The trim removed 3 bases at V and 4 bases at J, leaving 7 bases unmatched. The CDR3 is 16 amino acids. Overall study findings and caveats: As was reported, newly diagnosed patients showed lower baseline TCR diversity than healthy donors did. No one has yet defined what causes the repertoire differences, which may be disease activity or prior therapy.

Measured with immunoSEQ multiplex PCR; TCRdb has only the in-frame clones, and not every one. The top ten clones hold approximately 0.2% of a sample with about 34,000 clones, 75% to 90% of them seen once. This receptor was identified in a human donor with classical Hodgkin lymphoma. The sequencing input was CD4+ T cells from blood. The chain joins TRBV18 to TRBJ1-3; TRBD1 matches 9 bases. Written as DNA, the CDR3 is TGTGCCAGCTCACCGATTACAGGGGGCTTCGGAAACACCATATATTTT. The encoded protein is CASSPITGGFGNTIYF.